The clone carrying this T cell receptor delta chain was counted only a few times. Its matching antigen is unknown. The template was reverse-transcribed extracted RNA. Multiplex PCR used pooled V-gene forward primers and a constant-region reverse primer to amplify CDR3s. TCRdb re-called the multiplex PCR reads via CATT. In the table there are over 45,000 delta-chain clones, more than 13% of which are singletons. The data belong to a study of Vδ1+ human thymocytes. After alphabeta T cell depletion, CD3+ Vdelta1+ Vdelta2- thymocytes were sorted. Purity of the sorted Vdelta1+ thymocytes ranged from roughly 96% to 99.6%. Study results and caveats: Bulk data may be misread because of unexpected Vdelta2 sequences. Thymic delta-chain repertoires held roughly 19% Vdelta2 sequences and few Vdelta3, despite high sort purity. Thymic TRG and TRD repertoires appeared highly polyclonal.

The germline CDR1 and CDR2 sequences are TSWWSYY and QGS. This CDR3 region has 25 residues. V was pared by 0 bases and J by 1 base, with 26 bases of the junction left unmatched. V usage is TRDV1 and J usage is TRDJ1; 13 bases align to TRDD3. Material for sequencing was Vdelta1+ gamma-delta thymocytes from the thymus. Subset indicated: FACS-sorted CD3+ TCRalphabeta- TCRVdelta1+ TCRVdelta2- thymocytes. This TCR was recovered from a girl less than two years old who had congenital heart surgery. The CDR3 bases are TGTGCTCTTGGGGAACTTGTATTGCTACGAGGGGTGTACTGGGGGATACGCGGTGTCACCGATAAACTCATCTTT. Translated: CALGELVLLRGVYWGIRGVTDKLIF.